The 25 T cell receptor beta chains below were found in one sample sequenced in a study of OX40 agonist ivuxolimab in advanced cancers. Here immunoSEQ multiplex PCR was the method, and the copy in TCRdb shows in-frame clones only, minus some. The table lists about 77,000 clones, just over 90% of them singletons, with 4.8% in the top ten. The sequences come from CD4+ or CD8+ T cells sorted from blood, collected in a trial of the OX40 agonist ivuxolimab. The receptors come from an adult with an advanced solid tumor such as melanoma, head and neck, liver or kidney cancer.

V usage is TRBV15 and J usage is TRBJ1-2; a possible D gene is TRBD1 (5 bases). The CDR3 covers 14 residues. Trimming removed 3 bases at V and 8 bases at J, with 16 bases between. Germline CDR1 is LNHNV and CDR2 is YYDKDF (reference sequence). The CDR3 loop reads CATSRGGSRDGYTF. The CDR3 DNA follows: TGTGCCACCAGCAGGGGGGGTTCCAGGGACGGCTACACCTTC.

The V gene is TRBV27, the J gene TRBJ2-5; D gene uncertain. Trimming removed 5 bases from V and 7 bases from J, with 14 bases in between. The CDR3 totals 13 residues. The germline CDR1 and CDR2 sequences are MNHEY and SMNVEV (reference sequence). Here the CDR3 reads CASSPRVPWTQYF. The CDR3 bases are TGTGCCAGCAGTCCCCGTGTCCCGTGGACCCAGTACTTC.

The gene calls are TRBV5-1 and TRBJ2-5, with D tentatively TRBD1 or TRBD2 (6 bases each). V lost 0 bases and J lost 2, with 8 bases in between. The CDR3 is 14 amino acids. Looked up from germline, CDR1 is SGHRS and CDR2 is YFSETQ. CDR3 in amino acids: CASSLAGAQETQYF. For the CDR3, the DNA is TGCGCCAGCAGCTTGGCGGGGGCTCAAGAGACCCAGTACTTC. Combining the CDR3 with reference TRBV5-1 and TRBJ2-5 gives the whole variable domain KAGVTQTPRYLIKTRGQQVTLSCSPISGHRSVSWYQQTPGQGLQFLFEYFSETQRNKGNFPGRFSGRQFSNSRSEMNVSTLELGDSALYLCASSLAGAQETQYFGPGTRLLVL.

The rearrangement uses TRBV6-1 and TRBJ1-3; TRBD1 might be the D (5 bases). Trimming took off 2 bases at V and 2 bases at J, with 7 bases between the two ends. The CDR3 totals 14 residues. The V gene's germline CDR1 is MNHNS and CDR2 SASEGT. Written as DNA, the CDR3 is TGTGCCAGCAGTGAACGGGGCACTGGAAACACCATATATTTT. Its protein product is CASSERGTGNTIYF.

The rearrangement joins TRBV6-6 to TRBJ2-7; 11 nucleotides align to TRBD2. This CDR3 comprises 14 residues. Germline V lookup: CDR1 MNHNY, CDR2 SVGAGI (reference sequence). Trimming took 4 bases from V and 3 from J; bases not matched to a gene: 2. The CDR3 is CASSSGTSGYEQYF. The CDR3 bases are TGTGCCAGCAGTTCCGGGACTAGCGGCTACGAGCAGTACTTC.

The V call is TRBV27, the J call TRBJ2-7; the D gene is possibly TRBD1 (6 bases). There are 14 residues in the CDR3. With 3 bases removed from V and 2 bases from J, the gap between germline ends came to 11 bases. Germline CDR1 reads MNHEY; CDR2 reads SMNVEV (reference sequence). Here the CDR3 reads CASSFAGAAYEQYF. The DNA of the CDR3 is TGTGCCAGCAGTTTTGCAGGGGCGGCCTACGAGCAGTACTTC.

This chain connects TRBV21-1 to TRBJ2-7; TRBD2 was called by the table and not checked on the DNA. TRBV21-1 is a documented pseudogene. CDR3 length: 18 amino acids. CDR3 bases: TGTGCCAGCAGCAAATGGATACTAGGTTGTTCTAATCTATACGAGCAGTACTTC. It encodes CASSKWILGCSNLYEQYF.

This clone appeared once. The CDR3 DNA is TGCGCCAGCAGAACGACAGGAACCTCCTACGAGCAGTACTTC. It translates to CASRTTGTSYEQYF. The J gene is TRBJ2-7, the V gene TRBV5-1, with a tentative D call TRBD1 (6 bases). V was cut by 5 bases and J by 0 bases, with 12 bases left in between. This CDR3 region has 14 residues. The V gene's germline CDR1 is SGHRS and CDR2 YFSETQ.

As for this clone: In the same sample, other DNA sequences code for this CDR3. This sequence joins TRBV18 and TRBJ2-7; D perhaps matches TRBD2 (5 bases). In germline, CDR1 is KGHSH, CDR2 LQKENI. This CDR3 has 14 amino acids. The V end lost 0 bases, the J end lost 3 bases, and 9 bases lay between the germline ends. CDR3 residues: CASSPPGRGYEQYF. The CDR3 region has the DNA TGTGCCAGCTCACCACCCGGCCGGGGCTACGAGCAGTACTTC. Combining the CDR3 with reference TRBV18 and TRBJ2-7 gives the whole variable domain NAGVMQNPRHLVRRRGQEARLRCSPMKGHSHVYWYRQLPEEGLKFMVYLQKENIIDESGMPKERFSAEFPKEGPSILRIQQVVRGDSAAYFCASSPPGRGYEQYFGPGTRLTVT.

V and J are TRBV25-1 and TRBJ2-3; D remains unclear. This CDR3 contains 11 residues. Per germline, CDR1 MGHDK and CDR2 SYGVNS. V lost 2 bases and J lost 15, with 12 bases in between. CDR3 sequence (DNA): TGTGCCAGCAGTGAACTCCCCCGGTTTTATTTT. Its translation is CASSELPRFYF.

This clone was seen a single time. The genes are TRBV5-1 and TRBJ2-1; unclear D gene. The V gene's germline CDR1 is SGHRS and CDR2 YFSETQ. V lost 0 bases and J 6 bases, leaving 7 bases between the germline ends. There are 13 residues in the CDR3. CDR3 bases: TGCGCCAGCAGCTTGGGAGCTCCCAATGAGCAGTTCTTC. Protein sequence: CASSLGAPNEQFF. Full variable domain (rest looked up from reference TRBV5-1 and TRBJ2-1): KAGVTQTPRYLIKTRGQQVTLSCSPISGHRSVSWYQQTPGQGLQFLFEYFSETQRNKGNFPGRFSGRQFSNSRSEMNVSTLELGDSALYLCASSLGAPNEQFFGPGTRLTVL.

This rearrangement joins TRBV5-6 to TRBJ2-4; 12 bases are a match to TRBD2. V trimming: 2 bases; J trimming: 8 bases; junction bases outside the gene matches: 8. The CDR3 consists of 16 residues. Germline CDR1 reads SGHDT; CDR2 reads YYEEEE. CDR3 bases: TGTGCCAGCAGCTTACTAGCGGGAGGTTCCTGGGACATTCAGTACTTC. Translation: CASSLLAGGSWDIQYF.

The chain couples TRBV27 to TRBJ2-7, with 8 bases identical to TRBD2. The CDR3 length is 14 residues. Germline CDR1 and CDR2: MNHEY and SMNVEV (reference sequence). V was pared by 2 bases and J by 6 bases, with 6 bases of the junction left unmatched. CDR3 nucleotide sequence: TGTGCCAGCAGTTTAAGCGGGAGTGACTCCGAGCAGTACTTC. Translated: CASSLSGSDSEQYF.

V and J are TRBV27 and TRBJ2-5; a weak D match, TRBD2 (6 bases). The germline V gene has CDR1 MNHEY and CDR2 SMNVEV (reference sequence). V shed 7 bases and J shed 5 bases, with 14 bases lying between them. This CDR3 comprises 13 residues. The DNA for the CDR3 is TGTGCCAGCAAGGTTAGAGGGAGGGAGACCCAGTACTTC. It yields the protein CASKVRGRETQYF.

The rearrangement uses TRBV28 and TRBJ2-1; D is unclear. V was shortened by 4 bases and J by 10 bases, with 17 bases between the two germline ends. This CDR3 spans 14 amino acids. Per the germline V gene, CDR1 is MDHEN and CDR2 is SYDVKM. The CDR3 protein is CASSSQGPMTEQFF. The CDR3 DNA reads TGTGCCAGCAGTTCTCAAGGCCCGATGACGGAGCAGTTCTTC.

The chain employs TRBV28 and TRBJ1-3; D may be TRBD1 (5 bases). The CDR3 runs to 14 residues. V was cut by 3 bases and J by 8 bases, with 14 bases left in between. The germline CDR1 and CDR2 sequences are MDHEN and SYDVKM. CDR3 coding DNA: TGTGCCAGCAGTTTCCAGGGCGGCATCGACACCATATATTTT. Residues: CASSFQGGIDTIYF. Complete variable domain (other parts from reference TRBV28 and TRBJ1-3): DVKVTQSSRYLVKRTGEKVFLECVQDMDHENMFWYRQDPGLGLRLIYFSYDVKMKEKGDIPEGYSVSREKKERFSLILESASTNQTSMYLCASSFQGGIDTIYFGEGSWLTVV.

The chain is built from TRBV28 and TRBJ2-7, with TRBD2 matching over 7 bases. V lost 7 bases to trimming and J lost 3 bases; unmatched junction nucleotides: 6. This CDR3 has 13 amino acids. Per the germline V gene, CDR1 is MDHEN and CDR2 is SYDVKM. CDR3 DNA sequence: TGTGCCAGCACCTCGGGACTAAGCTACGAGCAGTACTTC. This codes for CASTSGLSYEQYF.

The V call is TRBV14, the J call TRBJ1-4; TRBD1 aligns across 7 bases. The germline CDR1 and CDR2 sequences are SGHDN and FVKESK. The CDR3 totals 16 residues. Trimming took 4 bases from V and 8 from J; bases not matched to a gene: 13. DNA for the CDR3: TGTGCCAGCAGCCCACAGGGGCTATGGCCACCAGAAAAACTGTTTTTT. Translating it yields CASSPQGLWPPEKLFF. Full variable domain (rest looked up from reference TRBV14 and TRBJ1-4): EAGVTQFPSHSVIEKGQTVTLRCDPISGHDNLYWYRRVMGKEIKFLLHFVKESKQDESGMPNNRFLAERTGGTYSTLKVQPAELEDSGVYFCASSPQGLWPPEKLFFGSGTQLSVL.

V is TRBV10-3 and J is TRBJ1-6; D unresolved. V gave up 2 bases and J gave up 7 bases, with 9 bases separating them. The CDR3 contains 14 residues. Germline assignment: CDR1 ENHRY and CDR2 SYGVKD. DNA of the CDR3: TGTGCCATCAGTGAGGAGAGCACCAATTCACCCCTCCACTTT. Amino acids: CAISEESTNSPLHF.

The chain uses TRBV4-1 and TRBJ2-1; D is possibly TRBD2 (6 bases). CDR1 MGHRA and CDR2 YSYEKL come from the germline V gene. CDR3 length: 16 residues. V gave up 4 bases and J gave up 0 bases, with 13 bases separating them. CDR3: CASSRGLQSSYNEQFF. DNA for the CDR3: TGCGCCAGCAGCCGGGGACTGCAGAGCTCCTACAATGAGCAGTTCTTC.

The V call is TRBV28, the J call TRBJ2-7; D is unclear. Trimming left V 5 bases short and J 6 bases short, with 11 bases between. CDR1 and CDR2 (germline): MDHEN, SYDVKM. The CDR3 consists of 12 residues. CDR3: CASSPSKGEQYF. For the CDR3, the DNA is TGTGCCAGCAGTCCTTCCAAGGGCGAGCAGTACTTC.

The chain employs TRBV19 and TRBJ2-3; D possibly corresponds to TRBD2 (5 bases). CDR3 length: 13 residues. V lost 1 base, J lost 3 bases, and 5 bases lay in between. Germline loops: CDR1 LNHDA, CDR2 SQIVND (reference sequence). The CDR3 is CASSIGETDTQYF. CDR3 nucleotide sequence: TGTGCCAGTAGTATAGGGGAGACAGATACGCAGTATTTT.

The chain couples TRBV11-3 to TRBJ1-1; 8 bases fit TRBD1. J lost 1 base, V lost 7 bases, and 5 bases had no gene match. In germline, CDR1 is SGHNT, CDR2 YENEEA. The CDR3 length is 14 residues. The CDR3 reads CASTPGQANTEAFF. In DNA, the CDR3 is TGTGCCAGCACCCCGGGACAGGCGAACACTGAAGCTTTCTTT.

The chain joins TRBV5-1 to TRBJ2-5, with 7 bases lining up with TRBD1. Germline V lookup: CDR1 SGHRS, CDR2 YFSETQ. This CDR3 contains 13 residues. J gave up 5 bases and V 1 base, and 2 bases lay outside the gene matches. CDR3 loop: CASSLTGVETQYF. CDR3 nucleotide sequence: TGCGCCAGCAGCTTGACAGGGGTGGAGACCCAGTACTTC.

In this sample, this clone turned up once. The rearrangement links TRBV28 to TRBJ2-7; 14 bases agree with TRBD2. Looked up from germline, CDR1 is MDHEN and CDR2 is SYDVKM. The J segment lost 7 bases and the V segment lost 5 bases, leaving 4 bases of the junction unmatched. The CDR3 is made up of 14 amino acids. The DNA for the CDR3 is TGTGCCAGCAGTATGACTAGCGGGAGGGAGGAGCAGTACTTC. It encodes CASSMTSGREEQYF.